The TCR beta chain described here comes from a study of neurological immune-mediated disorders. TCRdb re-called the 5' RACE reads with MiXCR, one entry per CDR3 protein. The data hold 36,000 or so distinct CDR3 sequences, with about 9.3% observed a single time. The sample holds many counts of this clonotype. The antigen remains undetermined. Germline lookup yields CDR1 SGHRS and CDR2 YFSETQ. This CDR3 comprises 15 residues. V dropped 5 bases and J dropped 9 bases, with 21 bases sitting between them. General observations from the study: HTLV-1-associated myelopathy displayed the greatest TCR clonal expansion, and multiple sclerosis exhibited the smallest, lower than that of healthy controls.

The chain couples TRBV5-1 to TRBJ2-1; TRBD2 might be the D (5 bases). The sequenced sample was PBMCs. The TCR was taken from a woman aged 25 to 39 with HTLV-1-associated myelopathy (HAM/TSP). CDR3 in amino acids: CASRPFERPSGEQFF. The CDR3 DNA reads as TGCGCCAGCAGACCCTTCGAGAGGCCCAGCGGTGAGCAGTTCTTC.